This T cell receptor (beta chain) was recovered during a study of T-cell reconstitution after alpha-beta-depleted transplantation in children listed by TCRdb under 2016. About the study as a whole: Using TCR repertoire profiling, the study quantitatively followed how T-cell immune reconstitution unfolded in children after TCRalphabeta/CD19-depleted allogeneic hematopoietic cell transplantation. The study at large found these results: The apparently early alphabetaT-cell count recovery about two months after transplant was reportedly dependent on only several hundred rapidly expanded clones derived from non-depleted graft cells. Over subsequent months, a decline in hyperexpanded clone frequencies was noted, and after one year, T-cell counts and TCRbeta diversity were mostly ascribed to newly produced T cells. In some patients, the high TCRbeta diversity seen at day 60 was put down to recipient T cells and intrathymic progenitors that had survived conditioning.

Sample treatment or condition, as interpreted from the label and publication: allogeneic hematopoietic cell transplantation with graft depleted of TCRalphabeta T cells and CD19 B cells. TCRalphabeta/CD19-depleted allogeneic hematopoietic cell grafts were given to the transplant recipients, all of whom were children. Library prep was done by PCR. Sequenced using an Illumina HiSeq 2500. TCR library preparation used molecular barcoding, with unique molecular identifiers applied to normalize quantification of the TCRbeta repertoire. TCRdb reworked the public reads: Q25 trimming with fastp, MiXCR clone assembly, productive beta chains retained. Entries are consolidated by CDR3 protein sequence, retaining the most common genes and DNA. The sample table records about a million distinct CDR3 sequences; about 29% of these occur just once. 28% of the sample is in the top ten clones. Details on this clonotype: Its antigen is currently not known. Within one base of it there is no much larger clone, and no base qualities were kept.

V lost 9 bases and J lost 0 bases, and the count of bases not matched to a germline gene is 11. Inclusive of the bounding cysteine and phenylalanine, the CDR3 is 16 residues long. The only DNA kept is the CDR3, 48 bases in frame from the first base. Taken from the germline V gene, the CDR1 and CDR2 loops are MDHEN and SYDVKM. The rearranged chain carries TRBV28 and TRBJ1-5; 7 junctional bases match TRBD1. The TCR was taken from a boy younger than two who had a stem cell transplant for SCID, so the T cells may come from the graft donor. The sample was PBMCs, mostly from graft donor cells, taken 360 days after TCRalphabeta/CD19-depleted stem cell transplant. The CDR3 region has the sequence CASRGGVLYSNQPQHF. The DNA is as follows: TGTGCCAGTAGAGGGGGCGTCCTTTATAGCAATCAGCCCCAGCATTTT.